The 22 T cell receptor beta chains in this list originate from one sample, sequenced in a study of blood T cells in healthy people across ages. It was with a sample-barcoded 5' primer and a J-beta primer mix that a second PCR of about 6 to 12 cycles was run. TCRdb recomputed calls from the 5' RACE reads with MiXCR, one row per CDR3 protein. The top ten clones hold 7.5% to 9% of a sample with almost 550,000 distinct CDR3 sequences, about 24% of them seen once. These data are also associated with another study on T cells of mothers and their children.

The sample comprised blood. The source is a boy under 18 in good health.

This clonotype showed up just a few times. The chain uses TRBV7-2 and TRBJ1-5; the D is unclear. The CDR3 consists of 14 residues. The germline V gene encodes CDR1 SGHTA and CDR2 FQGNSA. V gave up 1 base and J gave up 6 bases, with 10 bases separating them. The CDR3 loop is CASSLGRVIQPQHF. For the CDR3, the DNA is TGTGCCAGCAGCTTAGGTAGGGTTATTCAGCCCCAGCATTTT.

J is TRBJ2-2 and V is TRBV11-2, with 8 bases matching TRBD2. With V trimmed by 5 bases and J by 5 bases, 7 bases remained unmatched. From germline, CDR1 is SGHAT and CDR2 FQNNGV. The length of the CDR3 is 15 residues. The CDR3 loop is CASSPNPGGTGELFF. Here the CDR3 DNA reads TGTGCCAGCAGCCCCAACCCGGGGGGGACCGGGGAGCTGTTTTTT.

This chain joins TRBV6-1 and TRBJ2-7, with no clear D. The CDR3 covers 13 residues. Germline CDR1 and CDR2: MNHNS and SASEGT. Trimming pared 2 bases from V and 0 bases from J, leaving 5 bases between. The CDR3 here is CASSEFNSYEQYF. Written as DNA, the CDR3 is TGTGCCAGCAGTGAATTCAACTCCTACGAGCAGTACTTC.

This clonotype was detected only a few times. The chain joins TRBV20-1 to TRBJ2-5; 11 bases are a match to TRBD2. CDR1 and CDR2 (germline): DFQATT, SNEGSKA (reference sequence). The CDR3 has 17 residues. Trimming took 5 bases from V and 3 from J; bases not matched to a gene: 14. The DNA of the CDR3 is TGCAGTGCTCCCTCCGCCTTCGGGACTAGCGGCAAAGAGACCCAGTACTTC. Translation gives CSAPSAFGTSGKETQYF.

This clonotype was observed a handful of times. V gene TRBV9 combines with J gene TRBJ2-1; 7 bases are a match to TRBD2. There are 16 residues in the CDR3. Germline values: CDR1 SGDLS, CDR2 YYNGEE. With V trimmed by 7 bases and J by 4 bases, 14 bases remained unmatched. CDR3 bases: TGTGCCAGCGGGCGAGTCTTGGCGGGGGAGTACAATGAGCAGTTCTTC. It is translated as CASGRVLAGEYNEQFF.

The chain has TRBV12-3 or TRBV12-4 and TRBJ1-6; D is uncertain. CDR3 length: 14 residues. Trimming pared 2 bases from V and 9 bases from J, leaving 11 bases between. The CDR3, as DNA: TGTGCCAGCAGTTTAAGCAGGTTTAGTTCACCCCTCCACTTT. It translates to CASSLSRFSSPLHF.

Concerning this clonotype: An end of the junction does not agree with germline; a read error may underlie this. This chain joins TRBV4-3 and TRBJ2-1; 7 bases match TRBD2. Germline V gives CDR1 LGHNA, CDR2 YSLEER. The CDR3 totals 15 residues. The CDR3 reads CASSQEGGSYNEQFF. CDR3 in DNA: TGTGCCAGCAGCCAAGAGGGAGGGTCCTACAATGAGCAGTTCTTC.

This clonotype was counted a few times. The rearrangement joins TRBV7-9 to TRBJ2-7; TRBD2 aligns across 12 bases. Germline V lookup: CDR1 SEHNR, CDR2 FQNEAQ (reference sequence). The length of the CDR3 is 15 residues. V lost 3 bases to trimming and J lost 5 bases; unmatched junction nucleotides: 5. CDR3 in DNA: TGTGCCAGCAGCTTTGCCGGACTAGCGGGGAACGAGCAGTACTTC. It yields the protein CASSFAGLAGNEQYF. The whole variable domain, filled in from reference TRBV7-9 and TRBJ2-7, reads DTGVSQNPRHKITKRGQNVTFRCDPISEHNRLYWYRQTLGQGPEFLTYFQNEAQLEKSRLLSDRFSAERPKGSFSTLEIQRTEQGDSAMYLCASSFAGLAGNEQYFGPGTRLTVT.

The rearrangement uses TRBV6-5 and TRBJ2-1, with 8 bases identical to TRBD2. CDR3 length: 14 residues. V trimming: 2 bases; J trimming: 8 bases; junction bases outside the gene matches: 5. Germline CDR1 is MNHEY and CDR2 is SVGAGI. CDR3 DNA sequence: TGTGCCAGCAGTTACGAGCGGGGGATCCATGAGCAGTTCTTC. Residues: CASSYERGIHEQFF.

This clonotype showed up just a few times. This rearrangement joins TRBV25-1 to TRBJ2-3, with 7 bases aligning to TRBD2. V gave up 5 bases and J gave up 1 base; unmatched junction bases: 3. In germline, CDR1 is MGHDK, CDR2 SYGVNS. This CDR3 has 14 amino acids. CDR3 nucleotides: TGTGCCAGCAGTAGCGGGGCAGGCACAGATACGCAGTATTTT. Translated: CASSSGAGTDTQYF.

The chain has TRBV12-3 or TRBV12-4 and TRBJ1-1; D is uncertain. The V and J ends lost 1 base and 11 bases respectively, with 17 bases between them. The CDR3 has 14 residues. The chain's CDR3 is CASSLGDIKGSAFF. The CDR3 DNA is TGTGCCAGCAGTTTAGGTGACATAAAGGGCAGCGCTTTCTTT.

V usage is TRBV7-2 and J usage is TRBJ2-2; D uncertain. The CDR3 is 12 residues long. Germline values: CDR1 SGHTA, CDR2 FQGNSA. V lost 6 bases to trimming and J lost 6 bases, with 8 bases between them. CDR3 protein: CASSYSPGELFF. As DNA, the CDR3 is TGTGCCAGCAGTTATAGCCCCGGGGAGCTGTTTTTT.

CDR3 in amino acids: CASSLTGGSRNQPQHF. The CDR3 DNA follows: TGTGCCAGCAGTTTGACAGGGGGGTCGCGGAATCAGCCCCAGCATTTT. V gene TRBV27 combines with J gene TRBJ1-5; 9 bases agree with TRBD1. From germline, CDR1 is MNHEY and CDR2 SMNVEV (reference sequence). The CDR3 is made up of 16 amino acids. J was trimmed by 4 bases and V by 3 bases; bases with no gene match: 7.

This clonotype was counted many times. The CDR3 DNA reads TGCGCCAGCAGCCTGAGGGGTTGGGAGGAGACCCAGTACTTC. Translation gives CASSLRGWEETQYF. The V and J genes are TRBV5-1 and TRBJ2-5, with D perhaps matching TRBD1 or TRBD2 (5 bases each). Trimming removed 4 bases from V and 5 bases from J, with 15 bases in between. This CDR3 spans 14 amino acids. The V gene's germline CDR1 is SGHRS and CDR2 YFSETQ.

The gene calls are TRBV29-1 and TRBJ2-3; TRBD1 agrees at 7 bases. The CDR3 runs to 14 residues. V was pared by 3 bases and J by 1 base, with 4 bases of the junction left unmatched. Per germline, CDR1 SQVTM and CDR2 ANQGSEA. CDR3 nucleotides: TGCAGCGTTGACCCAGGGGGAGGCACAGATACGCAGTATTTT. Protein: CSVDPGGGTDTQYF.

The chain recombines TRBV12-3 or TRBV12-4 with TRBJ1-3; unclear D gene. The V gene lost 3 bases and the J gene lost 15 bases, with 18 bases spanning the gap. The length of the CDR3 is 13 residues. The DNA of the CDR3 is TGTGCCAGCAGTTTGCCTCATTCGATCCCTAGATATTTT. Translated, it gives CASSLPHSIPRYF.

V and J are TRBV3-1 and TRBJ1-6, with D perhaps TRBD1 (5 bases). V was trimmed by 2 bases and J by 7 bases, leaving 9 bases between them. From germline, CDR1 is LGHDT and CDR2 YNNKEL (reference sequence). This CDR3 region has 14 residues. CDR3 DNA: TGTGCCAGCAGCCAAACAGGAGTCAATTCACCCCTCCACTTT. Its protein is CASSQTGVNSPLHF.

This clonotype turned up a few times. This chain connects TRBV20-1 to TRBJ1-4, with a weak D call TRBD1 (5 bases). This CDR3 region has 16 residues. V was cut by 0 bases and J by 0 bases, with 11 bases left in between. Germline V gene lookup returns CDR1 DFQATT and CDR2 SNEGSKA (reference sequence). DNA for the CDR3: TGCAGTGCTAGAGATGTCAGGGATCCAACTAATGAAAAACTGTTTTTT. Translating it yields CSARDVRDPTNEKLFF.

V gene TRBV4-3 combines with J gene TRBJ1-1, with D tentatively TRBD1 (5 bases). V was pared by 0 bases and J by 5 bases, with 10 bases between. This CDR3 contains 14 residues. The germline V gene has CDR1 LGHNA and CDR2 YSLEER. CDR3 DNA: TGCGCCAGCAGCCAAGATCCAGGGAATACTGAAGCTTTCTTT. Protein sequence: CASSQDPGNTEAFF.

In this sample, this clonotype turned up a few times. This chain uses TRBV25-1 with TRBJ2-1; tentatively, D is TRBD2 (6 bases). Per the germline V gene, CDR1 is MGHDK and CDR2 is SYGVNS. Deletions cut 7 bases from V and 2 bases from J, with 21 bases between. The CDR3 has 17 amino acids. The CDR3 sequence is CASIQLPGLGPYNEQFF. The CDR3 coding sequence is TGTGCCAGCATCCAACTTCCGGGACTGGGCCCCTACAATGAGCAGTTCTTC.

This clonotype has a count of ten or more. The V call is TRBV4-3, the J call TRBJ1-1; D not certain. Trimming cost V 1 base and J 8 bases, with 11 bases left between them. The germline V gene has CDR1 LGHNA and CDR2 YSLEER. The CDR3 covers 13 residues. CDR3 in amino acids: CASSQAGRTEAFF. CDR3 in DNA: TGCGCCAGCAGCCAAGCGGGTCGAACCGAAGCTTTCTTT.

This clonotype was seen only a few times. The CDR3 loop reads CASSSGGLAGRNEQFF. In nucleotides, the CDR3 is TGTGCCAGCAGCTCCGGCGGGCTAGCGGGCCGCAATGAGCAGTTCTTC. J is TRBJ2-1 and V is TRBV7-3; 8 nucleotides match TRBD2. The V gene's germline CDR1 is SGHTA and CDR2 FQGTGA. Unmatched junction bases numbered 11, after V lost 4 bases and J lost 6 bases. The CDR3 is made up of 16 amino acids. Variable domain in full (rest from reference TRBV7-3 and TRBJ2-1): GAGVSQTPSNKVTEKGKYVELRCDPISGHTALYWYRQSLGQGPEFLIYFQGTGAADDSGLPNDRFFAVRPEGSVSTLKIQRTERGDSAVYLCASSSGGLAGRNEQFFGPGTRLTVL.